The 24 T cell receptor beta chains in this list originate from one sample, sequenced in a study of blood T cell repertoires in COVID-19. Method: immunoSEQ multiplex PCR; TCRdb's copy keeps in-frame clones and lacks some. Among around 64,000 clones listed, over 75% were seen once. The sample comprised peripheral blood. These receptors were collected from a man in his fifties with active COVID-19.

The CDR3 region is CSVLEGDEKLFF. In DNA form, the CDR3 reads TGCAGCGTGTTAGAGGGCGACGAAAAACTGTTTTTT. V is TRBV29-1 and J is TRBJ1-4, with no clear D. The V end was cut by 6 bases, the J end by 8 bases, with 13 bases between. Germline CDR1 and CDR2: SQVTM and ANQGSEA. CDR3 length: 12 amino acids. Combining the CDR3 with reference TRBV29-1 and TRBJ1-4 gives the whole variable domain SAVISQKPSRDICQRGTSLTIQCQVDSQVTMMFWYRQQPGQSLTLIATANQGSEATYESGFVIDKFPISRPNLTFSTLTVSNMSPEDSSIYLCSVLEGDEKLFFGSGTQLSVL.

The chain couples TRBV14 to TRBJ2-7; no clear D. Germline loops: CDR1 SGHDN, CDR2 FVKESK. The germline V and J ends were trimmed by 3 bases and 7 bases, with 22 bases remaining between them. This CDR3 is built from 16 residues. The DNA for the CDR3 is TGTGCCAGCAGCCACCTCCCGACTGGTGGTATTCGGGAGCAGTACTTC. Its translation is CASSHLPTGGIREQYF.

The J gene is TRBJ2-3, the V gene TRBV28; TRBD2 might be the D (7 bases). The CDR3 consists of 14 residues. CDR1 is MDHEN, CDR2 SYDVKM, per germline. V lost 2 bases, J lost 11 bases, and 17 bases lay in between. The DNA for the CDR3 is TGTGCCAGCAGTTTAAACCCGGGGGGCCCTGAGCAGTATTTT. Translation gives CASSLNPGGPEQYF.

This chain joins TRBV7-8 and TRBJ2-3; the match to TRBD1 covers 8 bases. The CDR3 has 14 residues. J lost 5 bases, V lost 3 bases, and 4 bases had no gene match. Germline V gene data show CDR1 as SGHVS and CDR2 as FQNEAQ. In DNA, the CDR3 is TGTGCCAGCAGCTTTATGGACAGGGAAGATACGCAGTATTTT. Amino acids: CASSFMDREDTQYF.

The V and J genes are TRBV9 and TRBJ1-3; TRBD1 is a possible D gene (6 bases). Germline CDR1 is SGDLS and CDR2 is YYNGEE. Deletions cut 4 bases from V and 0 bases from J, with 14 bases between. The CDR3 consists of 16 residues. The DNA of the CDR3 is TGTGCCAGCAGCCGGGAGGGGGGGAGCTCTGGAAACACCATATATTTT. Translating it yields CASSREGGSSGNTIYF. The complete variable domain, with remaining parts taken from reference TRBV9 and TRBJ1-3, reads DSGVTQTPKHLITATGQRVTLRCSPRSGDLSVYWYQQSLDQGLQFLIQYYNGEERAKGNILERFSAQQFPDLHSELNLSSLELGDSALYFCASSREGGSSGNTIYFGEGSWLTVV.

CDR3 DNA sequence: TGTGCCAGCAGTGAACGGGTGGGGGGGCCCCCCTACGAGCAGTACTTC. This sequence encodes CASSERVGGPPYEQYF. V usage is TRBV6-1 and J usage is TRBJ2-7; perhaps TRBD2 as D (7 bases). Germline V gives CDR1 MNHNS, CDR2 SASEGT. V was shortened by 2 bases and J by 2 bases, with 16 bases between the two germline ends. The CDR3 totals 16 residues.

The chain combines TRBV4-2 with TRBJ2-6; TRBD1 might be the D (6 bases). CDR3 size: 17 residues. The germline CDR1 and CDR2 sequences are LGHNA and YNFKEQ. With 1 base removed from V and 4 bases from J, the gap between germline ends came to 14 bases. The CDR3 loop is CASSQGYTGLGANVLTF. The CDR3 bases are TGTGCCAGCAGCCAAGGTTATACAGGGCTCGGGGCCAACGTCCTGACTTTC.

CDR3 DNA: TGTGCCAGCAACCAGGGCAGGCAAGAGACCCAGTACTTC. Its translation: CASNQGRQETQYF. This chain uses TRBV19 with TRBJ2-5; D might be TRBD1 (5 bases). Trimming shortened V by 9 bases and J by 2 bases, and 13 bases separated the two germline ends. From germline, CDR1 is LNHDA and CDR2 SQIVND (reference sequence). CDR3 length equals 13 residues.

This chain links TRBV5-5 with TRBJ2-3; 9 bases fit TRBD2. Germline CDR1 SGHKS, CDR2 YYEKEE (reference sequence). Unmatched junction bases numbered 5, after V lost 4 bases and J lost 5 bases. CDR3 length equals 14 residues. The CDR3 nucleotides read TGTGCCAGCAGCCGAGGGACTAGCCTAGATACGCAGTATTTT. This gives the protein CASSRGTSLDTQYF. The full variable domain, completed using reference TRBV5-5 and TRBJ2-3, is DAGVTQSPTHLIKTRGQQVTLRCSPISGHKSVSWYQQVLGQGPQFIFQYYEKEERGRGNFPDRFSARQFPNYSSELNVNALLLGDSALYLCASSRGTSLDTQYFGPGTRLTVL.

CDR3 sequence reads: CASTLQGVDEKLFF. The CDR3 nucleotides read TGTGCCAGCACCTTACAGGGGGTAGATGAAAAACTGTTTTTT. The gene calls are TRBV2 and TRBJ1-4; 8 bases map to TRBD1. CDR1 and CDR2 (germline): SNHLY, FYNNEI. The CDR3 runs to 14 residues. V lost 7 bases and J lost 6; bases outside the gene matches: 7.

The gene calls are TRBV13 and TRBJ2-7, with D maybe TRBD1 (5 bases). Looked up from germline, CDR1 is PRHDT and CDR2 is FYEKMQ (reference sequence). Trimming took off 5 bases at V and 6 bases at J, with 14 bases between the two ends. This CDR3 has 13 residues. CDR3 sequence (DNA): TGTGCCAGCAGCGTCATGCAGGGTAGCGAGCAGTACTTC. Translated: CASSVMQGSEQYF.

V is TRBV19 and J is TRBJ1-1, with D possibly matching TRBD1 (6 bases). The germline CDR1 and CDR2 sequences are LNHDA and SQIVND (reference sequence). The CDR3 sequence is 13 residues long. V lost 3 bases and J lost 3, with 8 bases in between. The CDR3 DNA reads TGTGCCAGTAGTATGAAGGGGGACACTGAAGCTTTCTTT. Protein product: CASSMKGDTEAFF. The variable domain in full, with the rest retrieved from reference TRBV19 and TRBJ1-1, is DGGITQSPKYLFRKEGQNVTLSCEQNLNHDAMYWYRQDPGQGLRLIYYSQIVNDFQKGDIAEGYSVSREKKESFPLTVTSAQKNPTAFYLCASSMKGDTEAFFGQGTRLTVV.

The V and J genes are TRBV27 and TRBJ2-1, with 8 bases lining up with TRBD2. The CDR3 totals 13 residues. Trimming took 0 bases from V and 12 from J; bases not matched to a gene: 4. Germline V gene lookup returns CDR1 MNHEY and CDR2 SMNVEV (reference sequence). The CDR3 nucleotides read TGTGCCAGCAGTTTATCGCCCGCGGGGGGGCAGTTCTTC. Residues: CASSLSPAGGQFF.

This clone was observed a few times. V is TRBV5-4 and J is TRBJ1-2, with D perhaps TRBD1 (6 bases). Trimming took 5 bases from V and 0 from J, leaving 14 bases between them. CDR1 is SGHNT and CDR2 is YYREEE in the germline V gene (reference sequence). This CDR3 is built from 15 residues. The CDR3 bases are TGTGCCAGCAGTTCGGGAGGGGGGGCTAACTATGGCTACACCTTC. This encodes CASSSGGGANYGYTF.

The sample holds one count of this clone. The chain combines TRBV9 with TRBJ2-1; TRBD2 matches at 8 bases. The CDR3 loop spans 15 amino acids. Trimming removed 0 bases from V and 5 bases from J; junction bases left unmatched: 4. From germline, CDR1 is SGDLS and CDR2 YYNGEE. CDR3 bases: TGTGCCAGCAGCGTAGACGGCGGGGGGCACAATGAGCAGTTCTTC. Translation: CASSVDGGGHNEQFF.

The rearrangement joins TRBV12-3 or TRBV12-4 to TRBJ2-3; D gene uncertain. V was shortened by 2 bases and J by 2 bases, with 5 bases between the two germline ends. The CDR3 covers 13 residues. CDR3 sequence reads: CASSLSDTDTQYF. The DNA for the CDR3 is TGTGCCAGCAGTTTAAGCGACACAGATACGCAGTATTTT.

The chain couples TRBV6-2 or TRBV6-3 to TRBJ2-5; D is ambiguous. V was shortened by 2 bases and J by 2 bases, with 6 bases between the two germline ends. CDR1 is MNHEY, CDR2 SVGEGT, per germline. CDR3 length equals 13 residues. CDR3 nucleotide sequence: TGTGCCAGCAGTTACGAGGAGCAAGAGACCCAGTACTTC. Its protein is CASSYEEQETQYF.

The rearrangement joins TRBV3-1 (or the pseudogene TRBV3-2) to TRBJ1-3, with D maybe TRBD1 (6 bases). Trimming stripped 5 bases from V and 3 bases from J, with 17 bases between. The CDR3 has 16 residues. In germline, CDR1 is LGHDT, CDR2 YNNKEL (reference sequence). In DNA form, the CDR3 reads TGTGCCAGCAGCGCTTACGACAGGTCCGATGGAAACACCATATATTTT. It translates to CASSAYDRSDGNTIYF.

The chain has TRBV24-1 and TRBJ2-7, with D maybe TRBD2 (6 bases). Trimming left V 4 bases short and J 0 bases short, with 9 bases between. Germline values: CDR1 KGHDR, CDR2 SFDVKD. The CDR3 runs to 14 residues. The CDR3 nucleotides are TGTGCCACCAGTGAGGGAGGTAGCTCCTACGAGCAGTACTTC. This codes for CATSEGGSSYEQYF.

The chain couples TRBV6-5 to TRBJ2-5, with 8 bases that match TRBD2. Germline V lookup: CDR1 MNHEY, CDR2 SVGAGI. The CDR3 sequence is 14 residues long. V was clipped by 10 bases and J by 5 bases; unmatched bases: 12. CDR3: CATRAPGGRETQYF. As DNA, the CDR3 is TGTGCCACCCGGGCCCCGGGGGGGCGGGAGACCCAGTACTTC.

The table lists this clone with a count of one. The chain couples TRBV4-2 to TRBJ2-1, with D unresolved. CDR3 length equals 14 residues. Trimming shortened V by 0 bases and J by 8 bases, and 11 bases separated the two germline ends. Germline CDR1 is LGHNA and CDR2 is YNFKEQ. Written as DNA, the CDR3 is TGTGCCAGCAGCCAAGATCTCAGTAACCATGAGCAGTTCTTC. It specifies CASSQDLSNHEQFF.

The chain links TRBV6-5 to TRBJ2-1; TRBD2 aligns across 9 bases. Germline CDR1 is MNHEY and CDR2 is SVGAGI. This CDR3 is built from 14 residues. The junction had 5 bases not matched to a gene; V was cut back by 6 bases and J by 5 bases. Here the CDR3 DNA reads TGTGCCAGCAGGTGGGCTAGCGGGGACAATGAGCAGTTCTTC. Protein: CASRWASGDNEQFF.

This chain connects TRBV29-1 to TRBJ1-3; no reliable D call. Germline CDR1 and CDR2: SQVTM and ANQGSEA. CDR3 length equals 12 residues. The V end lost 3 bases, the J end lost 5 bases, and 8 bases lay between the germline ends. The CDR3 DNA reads TGCAGCGTTGAGCCAGGTAGAAACACCATATATTTT. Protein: CSVEPGRNTIYF.

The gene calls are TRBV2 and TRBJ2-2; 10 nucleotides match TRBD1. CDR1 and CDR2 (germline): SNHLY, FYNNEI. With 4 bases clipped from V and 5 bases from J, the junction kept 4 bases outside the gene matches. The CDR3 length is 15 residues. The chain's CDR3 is CASSADRGTTGELFF. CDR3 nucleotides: TGTGCCAGCAGTGCGGACAGGGGGACGACCGGGGAGCTGTTTTTT.